The present entry profiles one T cell receptor (beta chain) with its context. The specificity of this receptor is unknown. Within one base of it there is no much larger clone, and no base qualities were kept. The record originates from a study of CD8 T cells in Susac syndrome (dated by TCRdb to about 2019). Notes on the research overall: The study used repertoire sequencing to test whether antigen drove CD8+ T cell activation and differentiation in Susac syndrome. General findings and caveats noted by the study authors: The TCR sequencing and HLA analysis was acknowledged to have included a relatively small number of individuals.

RNA was extracted with the RNeasy kit and roughly 0.45 to 1 ug was reverse transcribed using random hexamers. The immunoSEQ multiplex PCR assay, which covers 54 Vbeta and 13 Jbeta segments, was used to amplify TCR beta CDR3 regions. PCR amplification bias was corrected using a synthetic template baseline for primer optimization and computational correction. Per the original workflow: Reads were assigned to V, D and J genes according to IMGT and analyzed in immunoSEQ Analyzer, with only productive sequences retained. Clonality was calculated as one minus the Shannon entropy normalized by log2 of the number of productive unique sequences. For each patient and control, public and private clones were evaluated among the 100 most prevalent clones. A clone was defined as Susac-specific if it was absent from the healthy and MS cohorts, from 1052 published viral clones and from other ImmuneACCESS disease sequences. TCRdb reanalyzed the raw reads on its own, using fastp at Q25 for trimming and MiXCR for clone calling, and kept in-frame beta chains. Merged by CDR3 protein, the rows form single entries marked with the most common genes and DNA. TCRdb's processing, not the study's, gives the V and J calls here. The sample table lists 150,000 to 200,000 distinct CDR3 sequences, roughly 95% of them with a count of one. The leading ten clones occupy approximately 0.09% of the sample.

V drops 2 bases and J drops 3 bases, leaving 14 bases in between. CDR1 and CDR2 were assigned from the germline V gene (reference sequence) as MNHNY and SVGAGI. The CDR3 covers 15 residues, taking in both the cysteine and the phenylalanine. Only the CDR3 DNA stays, 45 bases, in frame from base 1. High-throughput TCR beta sequencing profiled peripheral blood CD8+ and CD4+ T cells from healthy donors, Susac syndrome patients and multiple sclerosis patients. Treatment-naive patients with stable or active relapsing-remitting disease fulfilling revised McDonald criteria were used as multiple sclerosis controls. Bulk CD8+ and CD4+ T cells were purified by magnetic negative isolation, while CD8+ TEMRA cells were enriched using FACS. Blood was collected in EDTA tubes and processed within 24 hours, with PBMCs isolated through density gradient centrifugation. PBMCs intended for TCR sequencing were frozen in liquid nitrogen and were later thawed in a 37 degrees C water bath. Purity of sorted or isolated CD4+, CD8+ and CD8+ TEMRA cells was at least 90%.

The clonotype originates from a human donor with multiple sclerosis. Sequencing was performed on CD4+ T cells from PBMCs. The V and J segments used are TRBV6-6 and TRBJ2-7; TRBD1 is perhaps the D gene, given 6 matching bases. The CDR3 in this case is CASSYGGGWNYEQYF. The DNA sequence is as follows: TGTGCCAGCAGTTACGGTGGGGGCTGGAACTACGAGCAGTACTTC.